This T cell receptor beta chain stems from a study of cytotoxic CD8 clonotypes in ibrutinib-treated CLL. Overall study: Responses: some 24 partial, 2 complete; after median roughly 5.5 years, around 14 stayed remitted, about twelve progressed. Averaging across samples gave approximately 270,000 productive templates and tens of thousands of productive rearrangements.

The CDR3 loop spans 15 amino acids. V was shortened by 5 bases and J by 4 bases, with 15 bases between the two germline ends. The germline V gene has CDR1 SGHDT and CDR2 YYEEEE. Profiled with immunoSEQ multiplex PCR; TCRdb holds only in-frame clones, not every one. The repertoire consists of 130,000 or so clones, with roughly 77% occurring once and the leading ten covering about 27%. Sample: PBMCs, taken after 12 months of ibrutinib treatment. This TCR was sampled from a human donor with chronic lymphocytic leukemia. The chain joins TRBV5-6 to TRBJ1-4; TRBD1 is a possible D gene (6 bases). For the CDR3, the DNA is TGTGCCAGCAGTAGGCGGGCAGGGGATAATGAAAAACTGTTTTTT. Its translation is CASSRRAGDNEKLFF.